Following are 18 T cell receptor beta chains from one sample sequenced in a study of T cells after yellow fever vaccination. A single record per CDR3 protein comes from TCRdb applying MiXCR to the 5' RACE reads. The sample includes about 340,000 distinct CDR3 sequences, 3% to 4.5% of them seen just once. Sequenced material: PBMCs, taken 5 days after the yellow fever booster vaccination. The receptor source for this set is a man aged 18 to 30 who received the YFV17D yellow fever vaccine.

This clonotype was observed once. The V and J genes are TRBV9 and TRBJ2-1; maybe TRBD1 (6 bases). The V end lost 2 bases, the J end lost 7 bases, and 16 bases lay between the germline ends. CDR1 is SGDLS and CDR2 is YYNGEE in the germline V gene. The CDR3 covers 15 residues. The CDR3 DNA follows: TGTGCCAGCAGCGTCGGTGGGGGCTCAAATAATGAGCAGTTCTTC. Its translation: CASSVGGGSNNEQFF.

This clonotype turned up a few times. This chain joins TRBV5-6 and TRBJ2-7, with 8 bases lining up with TRBD1. Germline CDR1 is SGHDT and CDR2 is YYEEEE. Trimming at V came to 4 bases and at J to 9 bases, leaving 12 bases not matched to a gene. CDR3 length equals 14 residues. The CDR3 loop reads CASSQGYRGLGQYV. The CDR3 DNA is TGTGCCAGCAGCCAGGGGTACAGGGGGTTGGGGCAGTACGTC.

This clonotype was observed a few times. The chain has TRBV4-1 and TRBJ1-3; D not certain. The CDR3 extends over 16 amino acids. V was pared by 4 bases and J by 2 bases, with 15 bases between. Per germline, CDR1 MGHRA and CDR2 YSYEKL. In DNA form, the CDR3 reads TGCGCCAGCAGCCGAGCCATGTCCGGGACTGGAAACACCATATATTTT. The encoded protein is CASSRAMSGTGNTIYF.

The rearrangement links TRBV23-1 to TRBJ1-5, with TRBD1 matching over 7 bases. TRBV23-1 is annotated as an ORF whose role is uncertain. This CDR3 contains 19 residues. V shed 4 bases and J 0 bases; nucleotides not matched to a gene: 15. DNA for the CDR3: TGCGCCAGCAGTCTTCTCGACGGGCAGGGGGTCAATAGCAATCAGCCCCAGCATTTT. Translated: CASSLLDGQGVNSNQPQHF.

The sample holds a few counts of this clonotype. V is TRBV19 and J is TRBJ2-7; no definite D call. The germline V and J ends were trimmed by 7 bases and 5 bases, with 12 bases remaining between them. CDR1 and CDR2 (germline): LNHDA, SQIVND (reference sequence). This CDR3 region has 12 residues. CDR3 in amino acids: CASTTGGHEQYF. The CDR3 DNA reads TGTGCCAGTACAACCGGTGGGCACGAGCAGTACTTC.

The table lists this clonotype with many counts. The chain uses TRBV7-2 and TRBJ1-6; the D gene is possibly TRBD1 (6 bases). From germline, CDR1 is SGHTA and CDR2 FQGNSA. Trimming shortened V by 2 bases and J by 7 bases, and 15 bases separated the two germline ends. The CDR3 extends over 16 amino acids. DNA of the CDR3: TGTGCCAGCAGCTTATTTGGTTGGCAGGGGAATTCACCCCTCCACTTT. It codes for CASSLFGWQGNSPLHF.

This clonotype was seen only a few times. The CDR3: CASSLLSGRSGSYNEQFF. DNA for the CDR3: TGCGCCAGCAGCTTACTATCTGGGCGGAGCGGCTCCTACAATGAGCAGTTCTTC. The chain has TRBV5-1 and TRBJ2-1, with D possibly matching TRBD2 (5 bases). Per the germline V gene, CDR1 is SGHRS and CDR2 is YFSETQ. Between the trimmed V and J ends, which lost 2 bases and 0 bases, there was a span of 18 bases. This CDR3 has 18 amino acids.

This clonotype was seen repeatedly, ten times or more. The V gene is TRBV5-1, the J gene TRBJ1-1, with 10 bases lining up with TRBD1. Germline V gives CDR1 SGHRS, CDR2 YFSETQ. This CDR3 contains 14 residues. J lost 10 bases, V lost 4 bases, and 10 bases had no gene match. CDR3 in DNA: TGCGCCAGCAGCCAACCCGGGGACAGGGGAAGAGCTTTCTTT. Translating gives CASSQPGDRGRAFF.

This clonotype has at least ten counts. The CDR3 sequence is CASSFLAGGLTDTQYF. CDR3 nucleotides: TGTGCCAGCAGCTTCTTAGCGGGGGGGCTTACAGATACGCAGTATTTT. The genes are TRBV7-8 and TRBJ2-3, with 11 bases lining up with TRBD2. Losses at the gene ends were 3 bases for V and 3 bases for J; bases not matched to a gene: 5. Germline CDR1 SGHVS, CDR2 FQNEAQ. There are 16 residues in the CDR3. The variable domain in full, with the rest retrieved from reference TRBV7-8 and TRBJ2-3, is GAGVSQSPRYKVAKRGQDVALRCDPISGHVSLFWYQQALGQGPEFLTYFQNEAQLDKSGLPSDRFFAERPEGSVSTLKIQRTQQEDSAVYLCASSFLAGGLTDTQYFGPGTRLTVL.

The chain employs TRBV3-1 and TRBJ2-7, with 7 nucleotides matching TRBD2. Germline CDR1 and CDR2: LGHDT and YNNKEL (reference sequence). The CDR3 runs 14 residues. The junction had 2 bases not matched to a gene; V was cut back by 1 base and J by 2 bases. Here the CDR3 reads CASSQAGRPYEQYF. The DNA for the CDR3 is TGTGCCAGCAGCCAAGCCGGGAGGCCCTACGAGCAGTACTTC.

This clonotype was seen many times. An end of the junction differs from the germline gene, which may be a read error. The chain couples TRBV5-4 to TRBJ2-3; D call uncertain. From germline, CDR1 is SGHNT and CDR2 YYREEE (reference sequence). The length of the CDR3 is 13 residues. The CDR3 DNA reads TGTGCCAGCAGTTTGGTGTACACAGATACGCAGTATTTT. This translates into CASSLVYTDTQYF.

This clonotype was counted ten times or more. This rearrangement joins TRBV12-3 or TRBV12-4 to TRBJ2-1, with 10 bases lining up with TRBD2. This CDR3 has 15 amino acids. The ends lost 5 bases at V and 3 bases at J; junction bases unmatched: 4. The CDR3 spells CASSLSGGYYNEQFF. Written as DNA, the CDR3 is TGTGCCAGCAGTCTTAGCGGGGGGTACTACAATGAGCAGTTCTTC.

There are many counts of this clonotype. The chain carries TRBV12-5 and TRBJ2-1; 12 bases agree with TRBD2. Per germline, CDR1 LGHNT and CDR2 FRNRAP. J was trimmed by 3 bases and V by 4 bases; bases with no gene match: 7. The CDR3 spans 17 residues. Here the CDR3 reads CASGSPTSGGGYNEQFF. The DNA of the CDR3 is TGTGCTAGTGGTTCCCCGACTAGCGGGGGTGGCTACAATGAGCAGTTCTTC.

This clonotype was observed at least ten times. J is TRBJ2-5 and V is TRBV12-3 or TRBV12-4, with TRBD1 identical over 9 bases. CDR3 length: 16 amino acids. With V trimmed by 6 bases and J by 3 bases, 11 bases remained unmatched. The CDR3, as DNA: TGTGCCAGCAGCCACACAGGGGGCGATTCCAAAGAGACCCAGTACTTC. As protein: CASSHTGGDSKETQYF.

This chain uses TRBV7-8 with TRBJ2-1, with D perhaps TRBD2 (7 bases). This CDR3 contains 16 residues. Trimming removed 5 bases at V and 7 bases at J, with 21 bases between. The germline V gene encodes CDR1 SGHVS and CDR2 FQNEAQ. CDR3 in amino acids: CASSPSGRGAQNEQFF. The CDR3 region has the DNA TGTGCCAGCAGCCCATCGGGTCGGGGGGCCCAAAATGAGCAGTTCTTC.

This clonotype was observed at least ten times. This chain joins TRBV28 and TRBJ2-5; D is undetermined. V lost 5 bases and J lost 4, with 5 bases in between. The CDR3 contains 11 residues. Germline CDR1 MDHEN, CDR2 SYDVKM. The CDR3 DNA reads TGTGCCAGCAGTATCCGAGAGACCCAGTACTTC. Protein: CASSIRETQYF. Full variable domain (missing parts from reference TRBV28 and TRBJ2-5): DVKVTQSSRYLVKRTGEKVFLECVQDMDHENMFWYRQDPGLGLRLIYFSYDVKMKEKGDIPEGYSVSREKKERFSLILESASTNQTSMYLCASSIRETQYFGPGTRLLVL.

In its sample, this clonotype was seen many times. The chain uses TRBV18 and TRBJ1-1; D gene uncertain. Germline CDR1 and CDR2: KGHSH and LQKENI. Trimming removed 3 bases from V and 0 bases from J, with 5 bases in between. CDR3 size: 13 residues. For the CDR3, the DNA is TGTGCCAGCTCACCCGACTTGAACACTGAAGCTTTCTTT. It is translated as CASSPDLNTEAFF. Filled out from reference TRBV18 and TRBJ1-1, the complete variable domain reads NAGVMQNPRHLVRRRGQEARLRCSPMKGHSHVYWYRQLPEEGLKFMVYLQKENIIDESGMPKERFSAEFPKEGPSILRIQQVVRGDSAAYFCASSPDLNTEAFFGQGTRLTVV.

This clonotype was recorded a few times. In nucleotides, the CDR3 is TGTGCCAGCAGCCGAACGACAGGTAGTAATGAAAAACTGTTTTTT. It is translated as CASSRTTGSNEKLFF. The chain joins TRBV3-1 to TRBJ1-4, with a tentative D call TRBD1 (6 bases). Germline V CDR1 and CDR2: LGHDT, YNNKEL (reference sequence). This CDR3 has 15 residues. V lost 4 bases, J lost 4 bases, and 13 bases lay in between.